Listed below are T cell receptor beta chains from one sample, sequenced in a study of OX40 agonist ivuxolimab in advanced cancers. Produced via immunoSEQ multiplex PCR; TCRdb's table is partial and in-frame only. The repertoire holds over 50,000 clones, with around 93% as singletons. Sequenced material: CD4+ or CD8+ T cells sorted from blood, taken in a trial of the OX40 agonist ivuxolimab. Source of these receptors: an adult with an advanced solid tumor such as melanoma, head and neck, liver or kidney cancer. Both conserved end residues are part of each CDR3. The D gene is left open where the match is weak. Expanded clones get a size class; other rows say once, few or many, or leave the size out.

TRBJ1-1 | . | TRBV6-5 | . | CASSLLGGNTEAFF | TGTGCCAGCAGCCTTTTAGGGGGGAACACTGAAGCTTTCTTT
TRBJ1-2 | . | TRBV14 | . | CASSQDFGRARGYTF | TGTGCCAGCAGCCAAGATTTCGGCAGGGCTCGTGGCTACACCTTC
TRBJ1-2 | . | TRBV6-1 | . | CASSEAGDANYGYTF | TGTGCCAGCAGTGAAGCCGGAGACGCTAACTATGGCTACACCTTC
TRBJ1-5 | . | TRBV19 | . | CASSMGLDGNQPQHF | TGTGCCAGTAGTATGGGTTTGGACGGCAATCAGCCCCAGCATTTT
TRBJ1-3 | . | TRBV28 | . | CASSSPKLTRVSGNTIYF | TGTGCCAGCAGTTCACCGAAACTTACCAGGGTCTCTGGAAACACCATATATTTT
TRBJ2-1 | TRBD2 | TRBV6-5 | . | CASSYFSGRVGEQFF | TGTGCCAGCAGTTACTTTAGCGGGAGGGTCGGGGAGCAGTTCTTC
TRBJ2-1 | TRBD2 | TRBV9 | once | CASSVGLAGGIDEQFF | TGTGCCAGCAGCGTAGGGCTAGCGGGAGGGATCGATGAGCAGTTCTTC
TRBJ2-7 | . | TRBV30 | . | CAWSVRAAYEQYF | TGTGCCTGGAGTGTCAGGGCGGCCTACGAGCAGTACTTC
TRBJ1-6 | . | TRBV28 | . | CASMLGFDSPLHF | TGTGCCAGCATGTTGGGATTCGATTCACCCCTCCACTTT
TRBJ1-5 | TRBD1 | TRBV30 | . | CAWEDRGRFQPQHF | TGTGCCTGGGAGGACAGGGGGCGCTTTCAGCCCCAGCATTTT
TRBJ1-5 | TRBD1 | TRBV28 | once | CASSSQGAGNQPQHF | TGTGCCAGCAGTTCGCAGGGGGCGGGCAATCAGCCCCAGCATTTT
TRBJ2-1 | . | TRBV28 | . | CASSLWFGSNSSYNEQFF | TGTGCCAGCAGTTTATGGTTCGGCTCCAATAGCTCCTACAATGAGCAGTTCTTC
TRBJ2-2 | . | TRBV4-3 | . | CASSQNPPYGELFF | TGCGCCAGCAGCCAAAACCCCCCCTACGGGGAGCTGTTTTTT
TRBJ2-3 | TRBD2 | TRBV6-5 | . | CASSPGLVDTQYF | TGTGCCAGCAGCCCCGGACTAGTGGATACGCAGTATTTT
TRBJ2-7 | . | TRBV13 | . | CASSLGQSTDYEQYF | TGTGCCAGCAGCTTAGGGCAGAGCACTGACTACGAGCAGTACTTC
TRBJ2-7 | . | TRBV10-3 | . | CAISDGRDPEGGQYF | TGTGCCATCAGTGATGGGAGGGACCCAGAAGGGGGGCAGTACTTC
TRBJ2-3 | . | TRBV9 | . | CASSAPLDGVTDTQYF | TGTGCCAGCAGCGCCCCACTAGATGGGGTGACGGATACGCAGTATTTT
TRBJ2-1 | TRBD2 | TRBV6-1 | few | CASSDAPAVAGDEQFF | TGTGCCAGCAGTGATGCCCCTGCGGTAGCGGGGGACGAGCAGTTCTTC
TRBJ1-3 | . | TRBV7-9 | . | CASSPPTGPPDGNTIYF | TGTGCCAGCAGCCCGCCAACCGGGCCCCCAGACGGAAACACCATATATTTT
TRBJ1-6 | . | TRBV30 | . | CAWSIVANSPLHF | TGTGCCTGGAGTATCGTGGCCAATTCACCCCTCCACTTT
TRBJ1-2 | TRBD1 | TRBV7-9 | . | CASSSQIWDSYGYTF | TGTGCCAGCAGCTCACAAATCTGGGACAGTTATGGCTACACCTTC
TRBJ2-1 | . | TRBV27 | once | CASSPGGNEQFF | TGTGCCAGCAGTCCCGGAGGCAATGAGCAGTTCTTC
TRBJ1-2 | . | TRBV7-6 | many | CASSLGDGTNYGYTF | TGTGCCAGCAGCTTAGGGGACGGTACTAACTATGGCTACACCTTC
TRBJ1-1 | . | TRBV27 | once | CASSETRKEAFF | TGTGCCAGCAGTGAGACACGAAAAGAAGCTTTCTTT
TRBJ2-7 | . | TRBV9 | . | CASSPRNAGSEQYF | TGTGCCAGCAGCCCCAGAAATGCAGGGAGTGAGCAGTACTTC
TRBJ2-1 | . | TRBV5-6 | . | CASSFSYNEQFF | TGTGCCAGCAGCTTCTCCTACAATGAGCAGTTCTTC
TRBJ2-6 | TRBD1 | TRBV16 | . | CASSPSPGQGIGANVLTF | TGTGCCAGCAGCCCCTCTCCGGGACAGGGCATTGGGGCCAACGTCCTGACTTTC
TRBJ1-3 | TRBD1 | TRBV10-3 | . | CAISGGTGGENTIYF | TGTGCCATCAGTGGAGGGACAGGGGGTGAAAACACCATATATTTT
TRBJ2-7 | TRBD1 | TRBV4-3 | . | CASSQEPGQGYEQYF | TGCGCCAGCAGCCAAGAACCGGGACAGGGGTACGAGCAGTACTTC
TRBJ2-5 | . | TRBV16 | . | CASSQSGEQETQYF | TGTGCCAGCAGCCAATCGGGTGAGCAAGAGACCCAGTACTTC
TRBJ2-1 | TRBD2 | TRBV29-1 | . | CSVEDSTSGTVYNEQFF | TGCAGCGTTGAAGATTCTACTAGCGGGACCGTATACAATGAGCAGTTCTTC
TRBJ2-5 | TRBD1 | TRBV6-5 | . | CASSYLAGGFETQYF | TGTGCCAGCAGTTACCTGGCAGGGGGCTTCGAGACCCAGTACTTC
TRBJ2-3 | TRBD2 | TRBV15 | . | CATSRLAGERITDTQYF | TGTGCCACTTCTCGACTAGCGGGAGAGAGAATCACAGATACGCAGTATTTT
TRBJ2-1 | TRBD1 | TRBV10-3 | . | CAISATSGTGFNEQFF | TGTGCCATCAGTGCCACCTCCGGGACAGGGTTCAATGAGCAGTTCTTC
TRBJ2-1 | TRBD2 | TRBV7-3 | . | CASSPEAGAVYNEQFF | TGTGCCAGCAGCCCAGAAGCGGGGGCCGTTTACAATGAGCAGTTCTTC
TRBJ1-5 | . | TRBV27 | . | CASSLPNQPQHF | TGTGCCAGCAGTTTACCCAATCAGCCCCAGCATTTT
TRBJ1-5 | . | TRBV5-5 | . | CASSYSNQPQHF | TGTGCCAGCAGCTATAGCAATCAGCCCCAGCATTTT
TRBJ1-4 | TRBD1 | TRBV4-1 | . | CASSRLTGGNEKLFF | TGCGCCAGCAGCCGCCTCACAGGGGGCAATGAAAAACTGTTTTTT
TRBJ2-7 | . | TRBV10-3 | . | CATTLAVASYEQYF | TGTGCCACCACGCTGGCAGTCGCATCCTACGAGCAGTACTTC
TRBJ2-3 | . | TRBV4-1 | . | CASSHSAKGTDTQYF | TGCGCCAGCAGCCACTCAGCCAAGGGCACAGATACGCAGTATTTT
TRBJ2-1 | TRBD2 | TRBV7-2 | . | CASSKLAGNYNEQFF | TGTGCCAGCAGCAAACTAGCGGGTAACTACAATGAGCAGTTCTTC
TRBJ1-3 | . | TRBV19 | . | CASSIGTASGNTIYF | TGTGCCAGTAGTATCGGGACGGCCTCTGGAAACACCATATATTTT
TRBJ2-1 | . | TRBV6-6 | . | CAILFEGQQFF | TGTGCCATCCTATTTGAGGGTCAGCAGTTCTTC
TRBJ2-7 | TRBD2 | TRBV11-2 | . | CASSLAGGGYEQYF | TGTGCCAGCAGCTTAGCGGGGGGTGGCTACGAGCAGTACTTC
TRBJ1-2 | . | TRBV29-1 | . | CSVEAGDYGYTF | TGCAGCGTTGAGGCTGGGGACTATGGCTACACCTTC
TRBJ2-2 | TRBD1 | TRBV6-6 | . | CASSYVGTGDGELFF | TGTGCCAGCAGTTACGTGGGGACAGGGGACGGGGAGCTGTTTTTT
TRBJ1-2 | TRBD1 | TRBV4-3 | . | CASSPGRGLRGYTF | TGCGCCAGCAGCCCCGGAAGGGGGCTGCGGGGCTACACCTTC
TRBJ1-2 | . | TRBV6-5 | . | CASSYDGGNYGYTF | TGTGCCAGCAGTTATGACGGGGGCAACTATGGCTACACCTTC
TRBJ2-1 | . | TRBV19 | . | CASSWSSSYNEQFF | TGTGCCAGTAGCTGGAGTAGCTCCTACAATGAGCAGTTCTTC
TRBJ1-1 | . | TRBV30 | . | CAWRPGVAMNTEAFF | TGTGCCTGGAGGCCAGGGGTTGCGATGAACACTGAAGCTTTCTTT
TRBJ2-1 | TRBD2 | TRBV11-2 | . | CASSLDWGAGGPSNEQFF | TGTGCCAGCAGCTTAGACTGGGGGGCGGGAGGGCCTAGCAATGAGCAGTTCTTC
TRBJ2-1 | . | TRBV19 | . | CASSIYSRYNEQFF | TGTGCCAGTAGTATCTATTCTAGGTACAATGAGCAGTTCTTC
TRBJ1-3 | . | TRBV28 | . | CASRVGGVRDRNTIYF | TGTGCCAGCAGAGTAGGAGGCGTACGGGATAGAAACACCATATATTTT
TRBJ2-5 | . | TRBV7-6 | . | CASSFGPSEWETQYF | TGTGCCAGCAGCTTCGGACCTTCCGAGTGGGAGACCCAGTACTTC
TRBJ2-2 | TRBD2 | TRBV25-1 | . | CATREGLAGYTGELFF | TGTGCCACAAGAGAGGGACTAGCGGGGTACACCGGGGAGCTGTTTTTT
TRBJ2-4 | TRBD1 | TRBV6-5 | once | CASSYPRTGRTLQYF | TGTGCCAGCAGTTACCCTCGGACAGGGAGAACCCTTCAGTACTTC
TRBJ1-5 | . | TRBV2 | . | CASRDYSNQPQHF | TGTGCCAGCAGGGATTATAGCAATCAGCCCCAGCATTTT
TRBJ1-5 | . | TRBV4-3 | . | CASSQDGGGREPQHF | TGCGCCAGCAGCCAAGATGGTGGGGGGCGCGAGCCCCAGCATTTT
TRBJ1-1 | TRBD1 | TRBV2 | few | CASRGTGGLNTEAFF | TGTGCCAGCAGGGGGACAGGGGGCTTGAACACTGAAGCTTTCTTT